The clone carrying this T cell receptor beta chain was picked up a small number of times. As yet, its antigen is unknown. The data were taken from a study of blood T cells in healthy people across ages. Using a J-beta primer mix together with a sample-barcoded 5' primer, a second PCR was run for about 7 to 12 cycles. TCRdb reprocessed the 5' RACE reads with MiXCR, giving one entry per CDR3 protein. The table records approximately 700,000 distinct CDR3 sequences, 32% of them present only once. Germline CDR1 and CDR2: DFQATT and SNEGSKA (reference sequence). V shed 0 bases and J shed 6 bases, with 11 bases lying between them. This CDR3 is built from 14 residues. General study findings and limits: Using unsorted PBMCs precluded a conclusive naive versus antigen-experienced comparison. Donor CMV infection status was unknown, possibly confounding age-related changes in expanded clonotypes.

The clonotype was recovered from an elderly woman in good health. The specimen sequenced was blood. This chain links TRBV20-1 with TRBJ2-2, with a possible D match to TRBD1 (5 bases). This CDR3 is CSARDRQFAGELFF. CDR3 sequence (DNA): TGCAGTGCTAGAGACCGACAGTTCGCCGGGGAGCTGTTTTTT.